This T cell receptor beta chain was sequenced for a study of T-cell memory formation after mild COVID-19. Whole-study context: There were largely donor-specific TCR clusters.

In its sample, this clonotype was seen a few times. Its antigen remains unknown. V was trimmed by 7 bases and J by 3 bases, leaving 10 bases between them. The length of the CDR3 is 12 residues. The germline CDR1 and CDR2 sequences are DFQATT and SNEGSKA (reference sequence). The 5'RACE method, run with constant-segment primers, produced TCR alpha and TCR beta cDNA libraries (carrying sample barcodes and UMIs). TCRdb re-called the 5' RACE reads through MiXCR, storing one row per CDR3 protein. The table lists 580,000 or so distinct CDR3 sequences, around a sixth of them singletons. The study's findings and limits: CD4/CD8 balance held among clones contracting day 15 to 85, and later expanders leaned CD4+.

The chain joins TRBV20-1 to TRBJ1-3; D remains ambiguous. Material for sequencing was PBMCs or a T cell subset sorted from them (not recorded which). The receptor was isolated from an adult woman who had mild COVID-19 (a few samples of this study predate the infection). Cell type and time point are not known. CDR3 amino acids: CSGTKYGNTIYF. The CDR3, as DNA: TGCAGTGGTACAAAGTATGGAAACACCATATATTTT.